One and the same sample provided the 20 T cell receptor beta chains below, sequenced in a study of T cells in tuberculosis. Clones were sequenced by immunoSEQ multiplex PCR, and TCRdb holds only the in-frame ones, with some missing. The data hold nearly 35,000 clones, with approximately 89% observed a single time. Sequencing was performed on PBMCs. The receptors come from a donor aged 10-29 years with latent tuberculosis or without tuberculosis infection.

This chain joins TRBV28 and TRBJ2-7; 9 nucleotides agree with TRBD1. V shed 6 bases, J shed 4 bases, and the junction held 10 bases outside the gene matches. Germline CDR1 is MDHEN and CDR2 is SYDVKM. CDR3 size: 15 residues. CDR3 DNA sequence: TGTGCCAGCAGCCCTGGGGGGACAGGGCTTTACGAGCAGTACTTC. Translating it yields CASSPGGTGLYEQYF.

The chain recombines TRBV18 with TRBJ1-1; D remains unclear. V was trimmed by 3 bases and J by 3 bases, leaving 8 bases between them. Germline-derived CDR1 and CDR2 are KGHSH and LQKENI. This CDR3 is built from 13 residues. The CDR3 region is CASSPRADTEAFF. As DNA, the CDR3 is TGTGCCAGCTCACCGAGGGCGGACACTGAAGCTTTCTTT. Supplemented by reference TRBV18 and TRBJ1-1, the full variable domain reads NAGVMQNPRHLVRRRGQEARLRCSPMKGHSHVYWYRQLPEEGLKFMVYLQKENIIDESGMPKERFSAEFPKEGPSILRIQQVVRGDSAAYFCASSPRADTEAFFGQGTRLTVV.

The chain employs TRBV5-4 and TRBJ2-3, with 9 nucleotides matching TRBD2. With V trimmed by 0 bases and J by 3 bases, 11 bases remained unmatched. The CDR3 covers 18 residues. CDR1 and CDR2 (germline): SGHNT, YYREEE (reference sequence). The CDR3 protein is CASSLAGGGAIWTDTQYF. The CDR3 nucleotides read TGTGCCAGCAGCTTGGCCGGCGGGGGGGCGATTTGGACAGATACGCAGTATTTT. The full variable domain, in which reference TRBV5-4 and TRBJ2-3 provide the parts outside the CDR3, is ETGVTQSPTHLIKTRGQQVTLRCSSQSGHNTVSWYQQALGQGPQFIFQYYREEENGRGNFPPRFSGLQFPNYSSELNVNALELDDSALYLCASSLAGGGAIWTDTQYFGPGTRLTVL.

The CDR3 is CASSEEATNLRETQYF. The CDR3 DNA reads as TGCGCCAGCAGTGAGGAGGCCACCAATTTGAGAGAGACCCAGTACTTC. The chain is built from TRBV10-1 and TRBJ2-5, with D unresolved. In germline, CDR1 is WNHNN, CDR2 SYGVQD (reference sequence). V was clipped by 2 bases and J by 4 bases, with 17 bases between them. The CDR3 spans 16 residues.

This chain joins TRBV6-1 and TRBJ2-5; 10 bases are a match to TRBD2. CDR3 size: 16 residues. The J segment lost 2 bases and the V segment lost 2 bases, leaving 5 bases of the junction unmatched. The germline gives CDR1 MNHNS, CDR2 SASEGT. The CDR3 DNA reads TGTGCCAGCAGTGAATCGACTAGCGGGCGACAAGAGACCCAGTACTTC. Translation gives CASSESTSGRQETQYF.

The rearrangement links TRBV30 to TRBJ1-5; possibly TRBD1 for D (5 bases). Between the trimmed V and J ends, which lost 5 bases and 7 bases, there was a span of 15 bases. Germline loops: CDR1 GTSNPN, CDR2 SVGIG (reference sequence). The CDR3 is made up of 13 amino acids. CDR3 nucleotides: TGTGCCTGGGATGGGGGGACGGGGCAGCCCCAGCATTTT. Its translation: CAWDGGTGQPQHF. Supplemented by reference TRBV30 and TRBJ1-5, the full variable domain reads SQTIHQWPATLVQPVGSPLSLECTVEGTSNPNLYWYRQAAGRGLQLLFYSVGIGQISSEVPQNLSASRPQDRQFILSSKKLLLSDSGFYLCAWDGGTGQPQHFGDGTRLSIL.

This clone has just one count. V and J are TRBV6-6 and TRBJ1-2; no definite D call. V gave up 0 bases and J gave up 8 bases, with 10 bases separating them. Germline V CDR1 and CDR2: MNHNY, SVGAGI (reference sequence). CDR3 size: 13 residues. In DNA, the CDR3 is TGTGCCAGCAGTTACTCGGGCCGGTCCGGCTACACCTTC. Its translation is CASSYSGRSGYTF.

The chain carries TRBV6-6 and TRBJ2-7; maybe TRBD1 (6 bases). Germline V gene data show CDR1 as MNHNY and CDR2 as SVGAGI (reference sequence). The ends were cut back, 8 bases at V and 4 bases at J, with 9 bases in the middle. The CDR3 runs to 11 residues. The CDR3 here is CASHTGYEQYF. The CDR3 DNA is TGTGCCAGCCACACAGGGTACGAGCAGTACTTC.

This chain connects TRBV7-8 to TRBJ2-6; TRBD1 might be the D (5 bases). Deletions cut 7 bases from V and 1 base from J, with 17 bases between. The CDR3 runs to 17 residues. Germline CDR1 SGHVS, CDR2 FQNEAQ. The CDR3 nucleotides read TGTGCCAGCATCCCCCCCCAGGGCCCATCTGGGGCCAACGTCCTGACTTTC. This gives the protein CASIPPQGPSGANVLTF.

This rearrangement joins TRBV15 to TRBJ2-7; 10 bases map to TRBD1. Germline CDR1 LNHNV, CDR2 YYDKDF (reference sequence). The V segment lost 3 bases and the J segment 3 bases; nucleotides outside the gene matches: 8. CDR3 length equals 16 residues. DNA for the CDR3: TGTGCCACCAGCAGGGAATCCGGGACAGGGGTCTACGAGCAGTACTTC. Protein product: CATSRESGTGVYEQYF.

This chain connects TRBV5-4 to TRBJ2-1; D might be TRBD2 (5 bases). The CDR3 has 14 residues. V shed 0 bases and J shed 8 bases, with 12 bases lying between them. Germline lookup yields CDR1 SGHNT and CDR2 YYREEE (reference sequence). CDR3 in amino acids: CASSLEAAGDEQFF. The CDR3 DNA sequence: TGTGCCAGCAGCTTGGAGGCAGCCGGGGATGAGCAGTTCTTC.

The chain has TRBV7-2 and TRBJ1-5; D uncertain. V was shortened by 2 bases and J by 15 bases, with 17 bases between the two germline ends. The CDR3 is 13 residues long. The germline V gene encodes CDR1 SGHTA and CDR2 FQGNSA. In DNA form, the CDR3 reads TGTGCCAGCAGCTTAAGGAGGGCAGACGTGCTGCATTTT. Amino acids: CASSLRRADVLHF.

The rearrangement uses TRBV5-6 and TRBJ1-4; D unresolved. V was pared by 0 bases and J by 7 bases, with 10 bases between. The CDR3 has 14 residues. Germline CDR1 reads SGHDT; CDR2 reads YYEEEE. This chain's CDR3 is CASSLGQVGEKLFF. DNA for the CDR3: TGTGCCAGCAGCTTGGGCCAGGTTGGTGAAAAACTGTTTTTT. Full variable domain (outside the CDR3, taken from reference TRBV5-6 and TRBJ1-4): DAGVTQSPTHLIKTRGQQVTLRCSPKSGHDTVSWYQQALGQGPQFIFQYYEEEERQRGNFPDRFSGHQFPNYSSELNVNALLLGDSALYLCASSLGQVGEKLFFGSGTQLSVL.

This sequence joins TRBV4-3 and TRBJ1-2, with 9 nucleotides matching TRBD1. V was clipped by 0 bases and J by 4 bases; unmatched bases: 6. Germline-derived CDR1 and CDR2 are LGHNA and YSLEER. CDR3 length: 16 residues. This CDR3 is CASSQDQEDRGYGYTF. CDR3 coding DNA: TGCGCCAGCAGCCAAGATCAGGAGGACAGGGGCTATGGCTACACCTTC.

This clone occurred a few times. The chain has TRBV4-3 and TRBJ2-5, with D maybe TRBD2 (7 bases). Germline lookup yields CDR1 LGHNA and CDR2 YSLEER. The V and J ends lost 0 bases and 4 bases respectively, with 12 bases between them. There are 15 residues in the CDR3. In DNA form, the CDR3 reads TGCGCCAGCAGCCAAGATCTGGGGGGGCCAGAGACCCAGTACTTC. This translates into CASSQDLGGPETQYF.

This CDR3 is CASSLYRGINNYGYTF. As DNA, the CDR3 is TGTGCCAGCAGTCTGTACAGGGGGATAAATAACTATGGCTACACCTTC. This rearrangement joins TRBV28 to TRBJ1-2, with 8 bases that match TRBD1. V shed 5 bases, J shed 1 base, and the junction held 9 bases outside the gene matches. CDR1 is MDHEN and CDR2 is SYDVKM in the germline V gene. This CDR3 region has 16 residues.

This sequence joins TRBV7-2 and TRBJ1-2; TRBD1 aligns across 8 bases. CDR1 is SGHTA, CDR2 FQGNSA, per germline. This CDR3 has 15 amino acids. Trimming cost V 1 base and J 8 bases; bases outside gene matches: 9. CDR3 DNA sequence: TGTGCCAGCAGCTTAGACCCGGACAGGGACCGGGGCTACACCTTC. Encoded protein: CASSLDPDRDRGYTF.

The chain carries TRBV6-1 and TRBJ1-1; possible D gene TRBD1, 5 bases. The CDR3 is made up of 15 amino acids. From germline, CDR1 is MNHNS and CDR2 SASEGT. V lost 4 bases and J 3 bases, leaving 15 bases between the germline ends. CDR3 protein: CASSVYSVGDTEAFF. The CDR3, as DNA: TGTGCCAGCAGTGTTTACTCAGTAGGGGACACTGAAGCTTTCTTT.

The J gene is TRBJ2-5, the V gene TRBV10-3, with 8 bases matching TRBD1. From germline, CDR1 is ENHRY and CDR2 SYGVKD. This CDR3 has 12 residues. V was pared by 10 bases and J by 5 bases, with 6 bases of the junction left unmatched. The CDR3 region is CATRQGWETQYF. The CDR3 coding sequence is TGTGCCACCAGACAGGGGTGGGAGACCCAGTACTTC.

The rearrangement uses TRBV4-3 and TRBJ2-7; D ambiguous. The CDR3 contains 15 residues. Between the trimmed V and J ends, which lost 0 bases and 2 bases, there was a span of 11 bases. Germline V lookup: CDR1 LGHNA, CDR2 YSLEER. CDR3 loop: CASSQDPVSPYEQYF. As DNA, the CDR3 is TGCGCCAGCAGCCAAGATCCCGTCTCTCCCTACGAGCAGTACTTC.